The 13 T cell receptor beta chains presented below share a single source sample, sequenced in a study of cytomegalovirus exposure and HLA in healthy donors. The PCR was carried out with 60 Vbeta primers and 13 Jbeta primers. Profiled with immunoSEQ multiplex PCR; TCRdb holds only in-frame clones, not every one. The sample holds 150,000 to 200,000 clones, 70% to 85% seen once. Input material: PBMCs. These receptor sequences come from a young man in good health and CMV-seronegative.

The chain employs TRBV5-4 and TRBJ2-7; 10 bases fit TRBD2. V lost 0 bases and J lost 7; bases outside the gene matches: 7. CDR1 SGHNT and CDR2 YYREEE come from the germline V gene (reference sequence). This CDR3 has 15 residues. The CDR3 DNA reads TGTGCCAGCAGCTTGGAAGCGGGAGGGCCGGGGGAGCAGTACTTC. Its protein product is CASSLEAGGPGEQYF.

CDR3 in DNA: TGTGCCTGGAGACAGGGGGTGATGGAGACCCAGTACTTC. It translates to CAWRQGVMETQYF. The chain joins TRBV30 to TRBJ2-5; TRBD1 matches at 8 bases. Germline V gives CDR1 GTSNPN, CDR2 SVGIG (reference sequence). The junction had 5 bases not matched to a gene; V was cut back by 3 bases and J by 5 bases. The CDR3 has 13 amino acids.

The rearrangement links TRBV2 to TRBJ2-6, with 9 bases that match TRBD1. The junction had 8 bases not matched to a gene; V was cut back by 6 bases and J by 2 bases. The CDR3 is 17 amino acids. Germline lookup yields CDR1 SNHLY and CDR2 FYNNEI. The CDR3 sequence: CASSRDRVVTGANVLTF. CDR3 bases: TGTGCCAGCAGCCGGGACAGGGTGGTAACTGGGGCCAACGTCCTGACTTTC.

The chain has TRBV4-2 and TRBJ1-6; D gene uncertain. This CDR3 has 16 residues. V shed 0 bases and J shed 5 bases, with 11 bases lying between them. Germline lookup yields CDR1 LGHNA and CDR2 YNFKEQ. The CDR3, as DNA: TGTGCCAGCAGCCAAGATAGAGGGCAAGATAATTCACCCCTCCACTTT. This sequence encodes CASSQDRGQDNSPLHF.

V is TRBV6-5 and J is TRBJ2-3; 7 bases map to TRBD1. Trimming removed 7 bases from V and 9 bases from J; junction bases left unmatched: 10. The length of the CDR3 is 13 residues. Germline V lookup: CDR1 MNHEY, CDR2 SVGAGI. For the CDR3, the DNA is TGTGCCAGCAAGGGGGCGTCCCGGCGGACGCAGTATTTT. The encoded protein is CASKGASRRTQYF.

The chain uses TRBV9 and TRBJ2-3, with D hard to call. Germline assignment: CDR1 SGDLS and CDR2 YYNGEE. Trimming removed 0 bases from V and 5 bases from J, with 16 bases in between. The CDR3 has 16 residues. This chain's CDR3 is CASSVVGLTSGDTQYF. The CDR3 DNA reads TGTGCCAGCAGCGTAGTGGGCCTCACGAGTGGAGATACGCAGTATTTT.

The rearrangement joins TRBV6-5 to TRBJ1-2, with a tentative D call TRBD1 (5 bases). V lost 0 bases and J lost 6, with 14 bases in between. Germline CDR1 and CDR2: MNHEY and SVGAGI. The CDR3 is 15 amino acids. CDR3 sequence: CASSYSTAGMDGYTF. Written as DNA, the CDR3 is TGTGCCAGCAGTTACTCGACTGCAGGGATGGATGGCTACACCTTC.

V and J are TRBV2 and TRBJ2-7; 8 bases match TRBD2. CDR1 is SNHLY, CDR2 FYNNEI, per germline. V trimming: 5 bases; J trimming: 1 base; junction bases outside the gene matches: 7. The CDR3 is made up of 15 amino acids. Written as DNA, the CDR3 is TGTGCCAGCAGTTCACCGGGACTAGGGTCCTACGAGCAGTACTTC. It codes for CASSSPGLGSYEQYF.

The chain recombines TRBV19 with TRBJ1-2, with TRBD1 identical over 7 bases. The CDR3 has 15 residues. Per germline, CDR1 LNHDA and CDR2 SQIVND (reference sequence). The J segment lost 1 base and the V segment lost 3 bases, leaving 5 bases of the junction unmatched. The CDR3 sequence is CASSIKDRSNYGYTF. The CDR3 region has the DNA TGTGCCAGTAGTATTAAGGACAGGAGTAACTATGGCTACACCTTC.

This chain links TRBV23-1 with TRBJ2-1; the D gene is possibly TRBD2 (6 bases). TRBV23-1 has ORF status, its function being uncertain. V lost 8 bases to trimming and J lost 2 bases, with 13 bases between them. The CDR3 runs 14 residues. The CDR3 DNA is TGCGCCAGCTGCGGGGTTGGAGCCTACAATGAGCAGTTCTTC. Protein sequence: CASCGVGAYNEQFF.

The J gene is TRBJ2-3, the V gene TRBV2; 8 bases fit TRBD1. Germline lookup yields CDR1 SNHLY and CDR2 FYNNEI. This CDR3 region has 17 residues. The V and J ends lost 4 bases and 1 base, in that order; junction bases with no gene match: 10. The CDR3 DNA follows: TGTGCCAGCAGTGGAGACAGGGGTCCCCTTGGCACAGATACGCAGTATTTT. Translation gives CASSGDRGPLGTDTQYF.

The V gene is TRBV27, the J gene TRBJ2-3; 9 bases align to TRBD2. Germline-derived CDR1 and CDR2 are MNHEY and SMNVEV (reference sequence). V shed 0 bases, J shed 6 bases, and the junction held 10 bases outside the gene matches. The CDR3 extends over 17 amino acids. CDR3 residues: CASSLSGIAGESDTQYF. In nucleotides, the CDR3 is TGTGCCAGCAGTTTATCGGGTATAGCGGGAGAATCGGATACGCAGTATTTT.

The CDR3 region is CASSAHAAGTGSLFF. CDR3 nucleotides: TGTGCCAGCAGCGCTCACGCGGCAGGGACAGGTTCACTGTTTTTT. This chain links TRBV16 with TRBJ1-4, with 8 bases lining up with TRBD1. Germline assignment: CDR1 KGHSY and CDR2 FQNENV. The CDR3 has 15 amino acids. The V and J ends lost 5 bases and 13 bases, in that order; junction bases with no gene match: 15.